Listed here is a single T cell receptor (beta chain). The entry originates in a study of siplizumab effects on memory and regulatory T cells. Produced via immunoSEQ multiplex PCR; TCRdb's table is partial and in-frame only. Among about 82,000 clones listed, approximately 86% were seen once. The source is a human donor in good health. The source material was Tregs sorted from blood.

This chain's CDR3 is CASSSGTLRAQYF. The CDR3 DNA reads as TGTGCCAGCAGCTCCGGGACCCTAAGGGCCCAGTACTTC. This chain connects TRBV7-9 to TRBJ2-5, with D perhaps matching TRBD1 or TRBD2 (5 bases each). This CDR3 has 13 residues. Trimming removed 4 bases at V and 9 bases at J, with 15 bases between. Germline V gene lookup returns CDR1 SEHNR and CDR2 FQNEAQ (reference sequence).